This TCR beta chain was retrieved from a study of shared clonotypes between healthy human individuals. The wider study: CD4 naive and memory got three plates each, CD8 naive two, CD8 memory one. General study findings and limits: Limited genetic and exposure-history diversity came from having few donors. Across four donors, naive CD4 shared about 5%, naive CD8 about 3.2%, memory CD4 2% to 2.5%, memory CD8 0.35% to 0.5%.

This clone has just one count. No antigen is known for it. V lost 0 bases and J lost 3, with 13 bases in between. This CDR3 region has 16 residues. The germline V gene has CDR1 SGHRS and CDR2 YFSETQ. CD45RO-negative, CCR7-positively selected cells formed the naive CD8 fraction, excluding terminally differentiated effector memory CD45RA+ cells. The assay ran at deep level. Repertoires were generated with immunoSEQ multiplex PCR, while TCRdb's copy carries only in-frame clones and drops some. Of about 680,000 clones listed, 92% are singletons. The genes are TRBV5-1 and TRBJ2-1; tentatively, D is TRBD2 (6 bases). The material sequenced was naive CD8+ T cells sorted from blood. The receptor's source is a man under 40 in good health. The CDR3 region has the DNA TGCGCCAGCAGCTTGGACCAGATTAGCGGCTACAATGAGCAGTTCTTC. Translated: CASSLDQISGYNEQFF.